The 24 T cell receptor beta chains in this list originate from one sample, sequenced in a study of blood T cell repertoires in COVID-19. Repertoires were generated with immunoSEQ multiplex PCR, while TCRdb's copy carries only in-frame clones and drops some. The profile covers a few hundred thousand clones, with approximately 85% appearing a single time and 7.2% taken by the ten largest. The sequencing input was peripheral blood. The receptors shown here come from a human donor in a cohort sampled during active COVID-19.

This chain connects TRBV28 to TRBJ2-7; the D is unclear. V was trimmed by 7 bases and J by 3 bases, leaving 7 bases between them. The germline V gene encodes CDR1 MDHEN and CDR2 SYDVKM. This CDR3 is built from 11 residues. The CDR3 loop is CASTHFYEQYF. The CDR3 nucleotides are TGTGCCAGCACCCATTTCTACGAGCAGTACTTC.

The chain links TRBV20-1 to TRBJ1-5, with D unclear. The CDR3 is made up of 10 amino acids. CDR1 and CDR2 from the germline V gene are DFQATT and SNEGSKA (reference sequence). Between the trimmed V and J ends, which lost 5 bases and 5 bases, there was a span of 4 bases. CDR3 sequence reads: CSAPDQPQHF. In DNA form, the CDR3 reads TGCAGTGCTCCGGATCAGCCCCAGCATTTT.

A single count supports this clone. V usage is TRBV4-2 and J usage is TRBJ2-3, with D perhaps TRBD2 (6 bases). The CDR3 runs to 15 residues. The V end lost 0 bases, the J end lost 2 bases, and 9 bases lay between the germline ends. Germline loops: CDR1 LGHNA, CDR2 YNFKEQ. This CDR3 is CASSQEGLITDTQYF. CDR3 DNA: TGTGCCAGCAGCCAAGAGGGACTTATCACAGATACGCAGTATTTT.

CDR3 in amino acids: CASSQGLAGATYEQYF. The CDR3 DNA sequence: TGTGCCAGCAGCCAAGGACTAGCGGGGGCGACCTACGAGCAGTACTTC. This rearrangement joins TRBV4-2 to TRBJ2-7; TRBD2 agrees at 12 bases. The J segment lost 2 bases and the V segment lost 1 base, leaving 3 bases of the junction unmatched. The CDR3 contains 16 residues. Per germline, CDR1 LGHNA and CDR2 YNFKEQ.

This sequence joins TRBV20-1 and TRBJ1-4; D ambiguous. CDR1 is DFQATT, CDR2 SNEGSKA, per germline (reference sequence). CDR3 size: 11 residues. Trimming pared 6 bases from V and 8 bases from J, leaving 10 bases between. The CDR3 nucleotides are TGCAGTGCGATCCGGAGCGAAAAACTGTTTTTT. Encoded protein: CSAIRSEKLFF.

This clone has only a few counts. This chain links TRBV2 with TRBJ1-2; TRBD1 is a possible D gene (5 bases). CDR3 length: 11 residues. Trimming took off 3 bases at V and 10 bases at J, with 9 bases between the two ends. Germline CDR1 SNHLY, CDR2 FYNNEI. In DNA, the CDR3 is TGTGCCAGCAGTGAGGGACTGATCTACACCTTC. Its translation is CASSEGLIYTF.

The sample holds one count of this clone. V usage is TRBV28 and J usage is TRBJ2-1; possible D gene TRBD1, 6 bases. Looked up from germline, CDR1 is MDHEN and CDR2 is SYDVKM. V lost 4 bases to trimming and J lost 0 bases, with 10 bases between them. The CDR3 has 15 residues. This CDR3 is CASSSGQSSYNEQFF. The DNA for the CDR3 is TGTGCCAGCAGTTCCGGACAGAGCTCCTACAATGAGCAGTTCTTC.

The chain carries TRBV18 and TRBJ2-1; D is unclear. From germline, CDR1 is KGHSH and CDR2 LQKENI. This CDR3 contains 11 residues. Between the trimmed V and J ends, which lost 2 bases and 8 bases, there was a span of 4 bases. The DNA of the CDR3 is TGTGCCAGCTCACCAGGGCATGAGCAGTTCTTC. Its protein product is CASSPGHEQFF. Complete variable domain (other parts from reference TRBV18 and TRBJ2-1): NAGVMQNPRHLVRRRGQEARLRCSPMKGHSHVYWYRQLPEEGLKFMVYLQKENIIDESGMPKERFSAEFPKEGPSILRIQQVVRGDSAAYFCASSPGHEQFFGPGTRLTVL.

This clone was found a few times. CDR3 residues: CASSPEADTQYF. The CDR3 DNA reads as TGTGCCAGCAGCCCAGAGGCAGATACGCAGTATTTT. This chain joins TRBV2 and TRBJ2-3; D remains ambiguous. Per germline, CDR1 SNHLY and CDR2 FYNNEI. The germline V and J ends were trimmed by 6 bases and 4 bases, with 8 bases remaining between them. This CDR3 is built from 12 residues.

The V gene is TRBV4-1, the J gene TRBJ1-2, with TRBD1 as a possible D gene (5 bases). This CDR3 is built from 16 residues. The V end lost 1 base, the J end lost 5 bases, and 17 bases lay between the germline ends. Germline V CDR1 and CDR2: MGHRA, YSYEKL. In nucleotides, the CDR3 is TGCGCCAGCAGCCAAGGTCCATCTGGGGCAGTATATGGCTACACCTTC. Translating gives CASSQGPSGAVYGYTF.

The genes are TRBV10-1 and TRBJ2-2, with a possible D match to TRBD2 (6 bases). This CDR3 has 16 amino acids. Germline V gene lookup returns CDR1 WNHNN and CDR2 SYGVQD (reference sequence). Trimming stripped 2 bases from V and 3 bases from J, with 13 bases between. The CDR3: CASSEIGREDTGELFF. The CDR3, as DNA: TGCGCCAGCAGTGAGATCGGCAGGGAGGACACCGGGGAGCTGTTTTTT.

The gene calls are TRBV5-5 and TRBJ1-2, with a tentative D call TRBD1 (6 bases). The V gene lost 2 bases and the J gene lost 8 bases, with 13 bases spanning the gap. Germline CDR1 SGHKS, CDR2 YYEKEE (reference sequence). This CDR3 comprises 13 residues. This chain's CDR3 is CASSFGQGMGYTF. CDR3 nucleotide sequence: TGTGCCAGCAGCTTCGGTCAGGGGATGGGCTACACCTTC.

In DNA, the CDR3 is TGTGCCAGCAGCTTCAATAGGGGCTACGAGCAGTACTTC. It encodes CASSFNRGYEQYF. This rearrangement joins TRBV5-6 to TRBJ2-7; the D gene is possibly TRBD1 (5 bases). The CDR3 is made up of 13 amino acids. Germline V gives CDR1 SGHDT, CDR2 YYEEEE. V gave up 2 bases and J gave up 3 bases, with 9 bases separating them.

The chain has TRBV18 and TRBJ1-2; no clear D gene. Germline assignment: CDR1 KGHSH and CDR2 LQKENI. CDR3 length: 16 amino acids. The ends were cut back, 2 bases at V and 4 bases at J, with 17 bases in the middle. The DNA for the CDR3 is TGTGCCAGCTCACCATTACCGGGGTCGGAATCCTATGGCTACACCTTC. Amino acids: CASSPLPGSESYGYTF. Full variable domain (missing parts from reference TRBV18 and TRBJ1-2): NAGVMQNPRHLVRRRGQEARLRCSPMKGHSHVYWYRQLPEEGLKFMVYLQKENIIDESGMPKERFSAEFPKEGPSILRIQQVVRGDSAAYFCASSPLPGSESYGYTFGSGTRLTVV.

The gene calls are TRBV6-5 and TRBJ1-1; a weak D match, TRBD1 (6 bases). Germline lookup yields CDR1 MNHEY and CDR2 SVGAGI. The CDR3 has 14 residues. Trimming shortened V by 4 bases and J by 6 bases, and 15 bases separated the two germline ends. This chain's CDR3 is CASSSQTDRSEAFF. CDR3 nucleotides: TGTGCCAGCAGTTCCCAGACAGACAGGTCTGAAGCTTTCTTT.

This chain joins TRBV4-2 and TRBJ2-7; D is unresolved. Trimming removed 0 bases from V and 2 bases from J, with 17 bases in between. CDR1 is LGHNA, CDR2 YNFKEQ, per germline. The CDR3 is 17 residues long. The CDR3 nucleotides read TGTGCCAGCAGCCAAGATCTTGGTGGTAGCAAAGCCTACGAGCAGTACTTC. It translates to CASSQDLGGSKAYEQYF.

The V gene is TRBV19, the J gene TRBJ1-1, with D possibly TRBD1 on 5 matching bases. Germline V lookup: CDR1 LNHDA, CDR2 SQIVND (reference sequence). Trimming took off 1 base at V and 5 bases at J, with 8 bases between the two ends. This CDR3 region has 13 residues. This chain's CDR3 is CASSIGTGTEAFF. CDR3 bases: TGTGCCAGTAGTATAGGCACAGGTACTGAAGCTTTCTTT.

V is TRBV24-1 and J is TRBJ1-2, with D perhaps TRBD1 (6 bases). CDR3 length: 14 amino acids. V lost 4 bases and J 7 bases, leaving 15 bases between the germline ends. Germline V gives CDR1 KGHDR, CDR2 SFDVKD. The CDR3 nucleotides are TGTGCCACCAGTGACCACCGAACAGGGACTGGCTACACCTTC. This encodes CATSDHRTGTGYTF.

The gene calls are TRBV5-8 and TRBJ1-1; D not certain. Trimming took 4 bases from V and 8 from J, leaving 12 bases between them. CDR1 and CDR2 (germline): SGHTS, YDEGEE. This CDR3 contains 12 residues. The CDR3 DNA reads TGTGCCAGCAGCCCAGGTGGCGTCGAAGCTTTCTTT. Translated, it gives CASSPGGVEAFF. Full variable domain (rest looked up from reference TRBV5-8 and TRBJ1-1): EAGVTQSPTHLIKTRGQQATLRCSPISGHTSVYWYQQALGLGLQFLLWYDEGEERNRGNFPPRFSGRQFPNYSSELNVNALELEDSALYLCASSPGGVEAFFGQGTRLTVV.

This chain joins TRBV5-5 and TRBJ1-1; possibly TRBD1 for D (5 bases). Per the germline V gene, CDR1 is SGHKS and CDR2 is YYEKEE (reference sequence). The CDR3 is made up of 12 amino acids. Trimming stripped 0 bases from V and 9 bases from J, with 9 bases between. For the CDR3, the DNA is TGTGCCAGCAGCTTGGGGGCAGGGAAAGCTTTCTTT. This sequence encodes CASSLGAGKAFF.

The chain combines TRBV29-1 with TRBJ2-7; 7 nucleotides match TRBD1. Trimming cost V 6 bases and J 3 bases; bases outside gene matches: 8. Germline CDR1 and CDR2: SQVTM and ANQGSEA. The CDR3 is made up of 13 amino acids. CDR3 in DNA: TGCAGCGTCGCGGACAGGCCCTTCTACGAGCAGTACTTC. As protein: CSVADRPFYEQYF.

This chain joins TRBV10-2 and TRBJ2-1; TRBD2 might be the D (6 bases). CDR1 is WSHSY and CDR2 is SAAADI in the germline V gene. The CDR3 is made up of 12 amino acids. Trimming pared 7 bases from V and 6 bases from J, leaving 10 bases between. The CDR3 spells CASTMGGNEQFF. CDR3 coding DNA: TGCGCCAGCACCATGGGGGGCAATGAGCAGTTCTTC.

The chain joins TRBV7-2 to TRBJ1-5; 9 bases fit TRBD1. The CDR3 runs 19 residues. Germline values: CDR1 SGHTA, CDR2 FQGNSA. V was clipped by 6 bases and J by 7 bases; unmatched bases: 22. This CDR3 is CASSSNRPGQGSIGQPQHF. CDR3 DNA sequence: TGTGCCAGCAGTTCTAACCGGCCGGGACAGGGATCGATTGGACAGCCCCAGCATTTT.

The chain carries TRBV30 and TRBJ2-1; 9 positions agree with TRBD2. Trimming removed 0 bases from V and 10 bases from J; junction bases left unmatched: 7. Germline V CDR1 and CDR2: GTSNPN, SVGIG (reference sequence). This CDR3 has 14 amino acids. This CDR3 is CAWSVQSGGFEQFF. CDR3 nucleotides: TGTGCCTGGAGTGTACAGAGCGGGGGGTTCGAGCAGTTCTTC.